A selection of T cell receptor beta chains follows, all from one sample in a study of T cell repertoires in cytomegalovirus infection. MiXCR was run by TCRdb on the reads, yielding one entry per CDR3 protein. The repertoire holds approximately 280,000 distinct CDR3 sequences, with less than 25% as singletons. Antigens for these TCRs are unknown. The source material was cultured PBMCs, sampled from culture after CMV antigen stimulation. These receptors came from a human donor in good health (CMV status not recorded). Some clones in this sample may be carry-over from other donors' samples. The CDR3 runs from the conserved cysteine through the conserved F or W. Each record gives: clone size, D gene, J gene, V gene, CDR3 protein, CDR3 DNA. A D gene is named only where the DNA matches it firmly. The size entry is marked missing in some rows and otherwise reads once, few, many or a size class.

few	NA	TRBJ1-5	TRBV4-1	CASSQGETANQPQHF	TGCGCCAGCAGCCAAGGTGAAACCGCCAATCAGCCCCAGCATTTT
NA	NA	TRBJ1-1	TRBV18	CASSQSQVHPEPRGGTEAFF	TGTGCCAGCTCACAATCTCAAGTACATCCGGAACCTAGGGGCGGCACTGAAGCTTTCTTT
NA	NA	TRBJ1-5	TRBV6-6	CASSYLQGKRPQHF	TGTGCCAGCAGTTACCTACAGGGAAAGCGGCCCCAGCATTTT
few	NA	TRBJ1-5	TRBV6-6	CASSLTGGSNQPQHF	TGTGCCAGCAGTTTGACGGGGGGTAGCAATCAGCCCCAGCATTTT
few	TRBD2	TRBJ2-2	TRBV7-2	CASSLTRLASIGGELFF	TGTGCCAGCAGCTTAACGCGACTAGCGTCTATCGGGGGGGAGCTGTTTTTT
few	NA	TRBJ1-1	TRBV12-3/TRBV12-4	CASSFVDTEAFF	TGTGCCAGCAGTTTCGTCGACACTGAAGCTTTCTTT
few	NA	TRBJ1-1	TRBV7-2	CASSPVRPMNTEAFF	TGTGCCAGCAGCCCGGTAAGACCTATGAACACTGAAGCTTTCTTT
NA	NA	TRBJ2-4	TRBV30	CACERLAKNIQYF	TGTGCCTGCGAGAGGTTAGCCAAAAACATTCAGTACTTC
few	TRBD2	TRBJ2-2	TRBV6-5	CASVRLAGEYTGELFF	TGTGCCAGCGTACGACTAGCGGGAGAGTACACCGGGGAGCTGTTTTTT
few	TRBD2	TRBJ2-5	TRBV20-1	CSASESLAGDGAQYF	TGCAGTGCTTCAGAGTCACTAGCGGGGGACGGGGCCCAGTACTTC
NA	NA	TRBJ1-2	TRBV19	CASSIPVSGLYGYTF	TGTGCCAGTAGTATCCCCGTCTCCGGTCTCTATGGCTACACCTTC
once	TRBD2	TRBJ2-7	TRBV5-1	CASSFSPWTSYHEQYF	TGCGCCAGCAGCTTCTCTCCCTGGACTAGTTACCACGAGCAGTACTTC
many	NA	TRBJ1-1	TRBV5-6	CASSFGVSGNTEAFF	TGTGCCAGCAGCTTCGGTGTCAGCGGGAACACTGAAGCTTTCTTT
few	NA	TRBJ2-7	TRBV3-1	CASSHGLPYEQYF	TGTGCCAGCAGCCACGGACTGCCCTACGAGCAGTACTTC
NA	TRBD2	TRBJ2-3	TRBV6-5	CASSYLAGSDTQYF	TGTGCCAGCAGTTACCTAGCGGGATCAGATACGCAGTATTTT
few	NA	TRBJ1-6	TRBV5-4	CASSWKGYSPLHF	TGTGCCAGCAGCTGGAAGGGGTATTCACCCCTCCACTTT
NA	TRBD2	TRBJ2-1	TRBV7-6	CASSLGPALAGGNDQFF	TGTGCCAGCAGCTTAGGGCCGGCGCTAGCGGGAGGGAATGATCAGTTCTTC
few	NA	TRBJ2-4	TRBV29-1	CSVETAGIQYF	TGCAGCGTTGAAACGGCCGGGATTCAGTACTTC
few	NA	TRBJ2-3	TRBV7-2	CASSYNRGGTDTQYF	TGTGCCAGCAGCTACAACCGGGGCGGCACAGATACGCAGTATTTT
NA	NA	TRBJ2-1	TRBV19	CATLRTVADEQFF	TGTGCCACCCTCCGGACCGTCGCGGATGAGCAGTTCTTC
NA	NA	TRBJ2-1	TRBV18	CASSPNLQGSNEQFF	TGTGCCAGCTCACCAAACCTGCAGGGTTCAAATGAGCAGTTCTTC